This T cell receptor (beta chain) was recorded in a study of Graves' ophthalmopathy and Graves' hyperthyroidism. Across the whole study: Specimen type is peripheral blood, obtained at initial diagnosis before any treatment. Study results and limitations: Thyroid clonotypes that were expanded above 0.001 frequency mostly also appeared in blood.

With respect to this clonotype: The target antigen is unknown.

Out of around 9.5 ml of fresh peripheral blood, PBMCs were obtained. Amplification of TCR beta CDR3 regions used RNA transcripts. RT-PCR with HTBI primers came first, then second-round multiplex PCR. TCRdb ran MiXCR on the multiplex PCR reads and lists one entry per CDR3 protein. Found here are about 740,000 distinct CDR3 sequences, 40% of them singletons; the top ten hold about 40%. Trimming cost V 4 bases and J 11 bases, with 11 bases left between them. This CDR3 has 11 residues. Germline V lookup: CDR1 WNHNN, CDR2 SYGVQD (reference sequence). The sequenced sample was peripheral blood. The receptor's source is an adult man with Graves' ophthalmopathy. The V call is TRBV10-1, the J call TRBJ1-2; D might be TRBD1 (6 bases). As DNA, the CDR3 is TGCGCCAGCAGTGCCAGGGGTGGTTACACCTTC. Residues: CASSARGGYTF.